This T cell receptor beta chain originates from a study of T cell responses to AZD1222 COVID-19 vaccine. The overall study: Timing groups of about 4 and about 12 weeks for second doses were pooled.

TCRdb's copy holds only in-frame clones and misses some; the assay was immunoSEQ multiplex PCR. The sample lists 80,000 to 100,000 clones; more than 85% were seen once. V lost 3 bases, J lost 0 bases, and 6 bases lay in between. CDR3 length: 13 residues. Germline CDR1 SGHRS, CDR2 YFSETQ. Of note for this clone: The antigen remains unidentified.

Broader study findings: Spike as a whole was targeted by vaccine-associated CD4 TCRs, dominant at 160-218 and 743-854. Donors skewed white British and female; clonal diversity was possibly underestimated.

The chain joins TRBV5-1 to TRBJ1-1, with TRBD1 as a possible D gene (6 bases). The clonotype originates from an adult in good health. The input for sequencing was peripheral blood, taken on day 0 of AZD1222 vaccination. This chain's CDR3 is CASSWDMNTEAFF. The CDR3 DNA reads TGCGCCAGCAGCTGGGACATGAACACTGAAGCTTTCTTT.